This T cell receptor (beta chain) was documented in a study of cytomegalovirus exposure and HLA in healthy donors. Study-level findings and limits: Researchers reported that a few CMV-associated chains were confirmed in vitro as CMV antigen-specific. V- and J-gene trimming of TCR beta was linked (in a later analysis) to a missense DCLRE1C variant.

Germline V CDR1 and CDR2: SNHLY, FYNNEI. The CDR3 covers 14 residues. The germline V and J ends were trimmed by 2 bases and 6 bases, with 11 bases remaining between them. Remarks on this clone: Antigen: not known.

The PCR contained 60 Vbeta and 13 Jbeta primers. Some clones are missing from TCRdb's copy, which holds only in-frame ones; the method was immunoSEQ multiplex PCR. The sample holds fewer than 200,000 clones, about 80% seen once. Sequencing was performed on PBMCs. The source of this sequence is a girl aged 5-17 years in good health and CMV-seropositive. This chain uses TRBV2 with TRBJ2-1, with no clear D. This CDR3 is CASSESAGSNEQFF. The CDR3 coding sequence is TGTGCCAGCAGTGAATCGGCAGGTTCCAATGAGCAGTTCTTC.